Presented here are 21 T cell receptor beta chains from one specimen sequenced in a study of shared clonotypes between healthy human individuals (dated by TCRdb to 2019 to 2021). The library came from the immunoSEQ multiplex PCR assay. This is the immuneACCESS table as TCRdb keeps it, with only in-frame sequences that have V and J called. A part of the clones is gone; compared with another copy, unresolved V genes explain less than half, and the rest is unexplained. The sample contains about 460,000 clones, roughly four fifths of them found a single time. 9.5% to 15% of the sample is in the top ten clones. Sequenced input: PBMCs. The receptor source for this set is a woman aged 35 to 49 in good health. Some clones in this sample may be carry-over from other donors' samples.

On this clone: This probably arose from a read error, given a far larger clone one base away. Because it lacks the conserved phenylalanine or tryptophan at the end, this CDR3 is likely a read error. The chain couples TRBV2 to TRBJ1-1; D may be TRBD1 (5 bases). V was trimmed by 4 bases and J by 5 bases, leaving 11 bases between them. The CDR3 covers 13 residues. CDR1 SNHLY and CDR2 FYNNEI come from the germline V gene. DNA for the CDR3: TGTGCCAGCAGTGTGGGGGGTGGGACTGAAGCTTTCCTT. This codes for CASSVGGGTEAFL.

The rearrangement links TRBV9 to TRBJ2-1, with D perhaps TRBD2 (6 bases). The V and J ends lost 3 bases and 9 bases respectively, with 16 bases between them. CDR1 and CDR2 (germline): SGDLS, YYNGEE. The CDR3 loop spans 14 amino acids. CDR3 residues: CASSALTSYAEQFF. CDR3 nucleotides: TGTGCCAGCAGCGCCCTGACTAGTTATGCTGAGCAGTTCTTC.

The rearrangement uses TRBV5-1 and TRBJ1-2, with TRBD1 matching over 7 bases. The CDR3 contains 15 residues. CDR1 and CDR2 from the germline V gene are SGHRS and YFSETQ. Trimming at V came to 5 bases and at J to 4 bases, leaving 11 bases not matched to a gene. The CDR3 DNA follows: TGCGCCAGCAGTCCCACAGGGGACACGGCCTATGGCTACACCTTC. Translating it yields CASSPTGDTAYGYTF.

CDR3: CASSRSDRGNTGELFF. CDR3 nucleotides: TGCGCCAGCAGTCGATCGGACAGGGGGAACACCGGGGAGCTGTTTTTT. The rearrangement links TRBV10-2 to TRBJ2-2, with 9 bases fitting TRBD1. Germline CDR1 is WSHSY and CDR2 is SAAADI. The CDR3 spans 16 residues. V dropped 5 bases and J dropped 1; count of bases not matched to a gene: 5.

This clone was recorded a few times. A read error is possible here, since a much larger clone lies one base away. The rearrangement links TRBV4-1 to TRBJ2-6; a possible D gene is TRBD1 (5 bases). The CDR3 is 16 amino acids. Germline assignment: CDR1 MGHRA and CDR2 YSYEKL. CDR3 loop: CAGSQGAVSGANVLTF. CDR3 DNA sequence: TGCGCCGGCAGCCAAGGGGCAGTTTCTGGGGCCAACGTCCTGACTTTC.

The V call is TRBV9, the J call TRBJ1-5; D is unresolved. Trimming took 0 bases from V and 6 from J, leaving 16 bases between them. The CDR3 is made up of 16 amino acids. Germline CDR1 reads SGDLS; CDR2 reads YYNGEE. CDR3 in DNA: TGTGCCAGCAGCGTAGCCCCCCTCCAATGGGGTCAGCCCCAGCATTTT. Translating gives CASSVAPLQWGQPQHF.

As regards this clone: With a far larger clone one base away, a read error is the likely cause. Other DNA sequences within the sample encode an identical CDR3. This chain connects TRBV30 to TRBJ2-3; D gene unclear. CDR1 and CDR2 (germline): GTSNPN, SVGIG (reference sequence). The CDR3 contains 12 residues. CDR3 nucleotides: TGTGCCTGGAGCGACTCCACAGATACCCAGTATTTT. Amino acids: CAWSDSTDTQYF.

The J gene is TRBJ2-7, the V gene TRBV28, with D perhaps TRBD1 or TRBD2 (5 bases each). The CDR3 is 13 amino acids. Germline CDR1 is MDHEN and CDR2 is SYDVKM. Trimming removed 5 bases from V and 0 bases from J, with 8 bases in between. CDR3 sequence reads: CASSQGRSYEQYF. The CDR3 coding sequence is TGTGCCAGCAGTCAGGGACGCTCCTACGAGCAGTACTTC.

Concerning this clone itself: With a much larger clone just one base away, this may be a read error. The chain uses TRBV30 and TRBJ1-3, with 9 positions matching TRBD1. The CDR3 runs to 16 residues. CDR1 and CDR2 (germline): GTSNPN, SVGIG (reference sequence). The CDR3 here is CAWSALTGGAGSTIYF. The CDR3 bases are TGTGCCTGGAGTGCGCTGACAGGGGGAGCTGGAAGCACCATATATTTT.

The chain carries TRBV7-2 and TRBJ2-3; TRBD2 aligns across 11 bases. Germline lookup yields CDR1 SGHTA and CDR2 FQGNSA. The trim removed 4 bases at V and 2 bases at J, leaving 5 bases unmatched. This CDR3 has 16 residues. In DNA form, the CDR3 reads TGTGCCAGCAGCTACGGGACTAGCGGCATCACAGATACGCAGTATTTT. It encodes CASSYGTSGITDTQYF.

This chain connects TRBV7-9 to TRBJ2-7; D may be TRBD1 (5 bases). This CDR3 has 15 residues. Germline values: CDR1 SEHNR, CDR2 FQNEAQ (reference sequence). V was shortened by 5 bases and J by 5 bases, with 19 bases between the two germline ends. CDR3 nucleotides: TGTGCCAGCAGCCTAGGAGCACAAGGGGCCCACGAGCAGTACTTC. It specifies CASSLGAQGAHEQYF.

Comment on this clone: One end of the junction fails to match germline, which may point to a read error. The V call is TRBV29-1, the J call TRBJ2-3; 10 bases are shared with TRBD2. The CDR3 length is 14 residues. CDR1 and CDR2 from the germline V gene are SQVTM and ANQGSEA. The CDR3 here is CSVQASGSSDAQYF. The CDR3 nucleotides are TGCAGCGTTCAAGCTAGCGGGAGCTCAGATGCGCAGTATTTT.

With respect to this clone: Only one base separates this from a far larger clonotype, so it likely reflects a read error. Within the sample, other DNA sequences also encode this same CDR3. V is TRBV7-2 and J is TRBJ2-7; D is unresolved. The CDR3 contains 14 residues. The V gene's germline CDR1 is SGHTA and CDR2 FQGNSA. Trimming pared 7 bases from V and 4 bases from J, leaving 17 bases between. The CDR3 is CASTAPAKIYEQYF. The CDR3 region has the DNA TGTGCCAGCACCGCCCCCGCGAAGATTTACGAGCAGTACTTC.

On this clone: In the same sample, other DNA sequences code for this CDR3. J is TRBJ2-5 and V is TRBV28; 8 bases match TRBD1. Trimming at V came to 6 bases and at J to 1 base, leaving 7 bases not matched to a gene. Germline V gives CDR1 MDHEN, CDR2 SYDVKM. The CDR3 is 15 residues long. DNA of the CDR3: TGTGCCAGCAGCAGACAGGGGCCCCTCCAAGAGACCCAGTACTTC. Residues: CASSRQGPLQETQYF.

This chain uses TRBV28 with TRBJ1-3, with 7 bases matching TRBD1. The V gene end was trimmed by 4 bases and the J gene end by 4 bases; junction bases not matched to a gene: 4. The CDR3 has 14 residues. Looked up from germline, CDR1 is MDHEN and CDR2 is SYDVKM. The CDR3 spells CASSSPGQGNTIYF. CDR3 sequence (DNA): TGTGCCAGCAGTTCACCGGGACAGGGAAACACCATATATTTT.

This chain links TRBV7-9 with TRBJ1-6; the match to TRBD1 covers 12 bases. Germline V CDR1 and CDR2: SEHNR, FQNEAQ (reference sequence). V was clipped by 5 bases and J by 9 bases; unmatched bases: 8. CDR3 length: 16 amino acids. The CDR3 here is CASSLPGQGAASPLHF. CDR3 DNA sequence: TGTGCCAGCAGCCTCCCGGGACAGGGGGCAGCTTCACCCCTCCACTTT.

This clone came up once. A far larger clone lies a single base away; this is likely a read error. V usage is TRBV29-1 and J usage is TRBJ2-3; D perhaps matches TRBD2 (6 bases). From germline, CDR1 is SQVTM and CDR2 ANQGSEA. This CDR3 spans 14 amino acids. Trimming pared 7 bases from V and 2 bases from J, leaving 16 bases between. The CDR3 is CSAGAGTATDTQYF. In DNA, the CDR3 is TGCAGCGCTGGAGCGGGTACAGCCACAGATACGCAGTATTTT.

The V call is TRBV5-8, the J call TRBJ1-5; D is ambiguous. The V end lost 0 bases, the J end lost 0 bases, and 10 bases lay between the germline ends. The CDR3 consists of 16 residues. Germline CDR1 and CDR2: SGHTS and YDEGEE. Written as DNA, the CDR3 is TGTGCCAGCAGCTTGGCCTGGGGAGATAGCAATCAGCCCCAGCATTTT. Amino acid sequence: CASSLAWGDSNQPQHF.

This clone appeared once. The rearrangement uses TRBV6-5 and TRBJ1-2; D ambiguous. CDR3 length: 14 amino acids. V dropped 5 bases and J dropped 6 bases, with 16 bases sitting between them. CDR1 and CDR2 from the germline V gene are MNHEY and SVGAGI. CDR3 sequence reads: CASSPNLDRDGYTF. CDR3 nucleotides: TGTGCCAGCAGTCCGAACCTGGACCGAGATGGCTACACCTTC.

This rearrangement joins TRBV10-2 to TRBJ1-2; TRBD1 aligns across 7 bases. The J segment lost 7 bases and the V segment lost 4 bases, leaving 6 bases of the junction unmatched. This CDR3 region has 13 residues. CDR1 is WSHSY and CDR2 is SAAADI in the germline V gene. The CDR3 region is CASSVTGRGGYTF. CDR3 coding DNA: TGCGCCAGCAGTGTGACAGGGAGGGGTGGCTACACCTTC.

Many counts were recorded for this clone. The chain has TRBV2 and TRBJ2-3; D is uncertain. Per germline, CDR1 SNHLY and CDR2 FYNNEI. Trimming shortened V by 0 bases and J by 0 bases, and 4 bases separated the two germline ends. This CDR3 is built from 14 residues. This chain's CDR3 is CASSEATSTDTQYF. For the CDR3, the DNA is TGTGCCAGCAGTGAAGCGACTAGCACAGATACGCAGTATTTT. The full variable domain, with the rest looked up from reference TRBV2 and TRBJ2-3, is EPEVTQTPSHQVTQMGQEVILRCVPISNHLYFYWYRQILGQKVEFLVSFYNNEISEKSEIFDDQFSVERPDGSNFTLKIRSTKLEDSAMYFCASSEATSTDTQYFGPGTRLTVL.